This TCR beta chain was sequenced for a study of human T cells and chemical hapten exposure. This clonotype was counted between two and nine times. Its antigen is not known. The library attached unique molecular identifiers to individual cDNA molecules. MiXCR was run by TCRdb on the RACE reads, yielding one entry per CDR3 protein. This repertoire shows roughly 64,000 distinct CDR3 sequences, approximately 9.9% found once; its top ten account for about 2.3%. The time point denotes: patch test 3, about 24 weeks after DPC sensitization. Noted treatment: therapeutic diphenylcyclopropenone sensitization with weekly scalp DPC. V lost 5 bases to trimming and J lost 0 bases, with 14 bases between them. CDR1 and CDR2 from the germline V gene are MNHEY and SVGAGI. The CDR3 contains 17 residues. Findings of the study overall: Expanded TCRs produced significantly more large CDR3 similarity clusters than controls did.

The sequencing here drew on whole blood, taken in connection with sensitization to the hapten diphenylcyclopropenone (DPC). V usage is TRBV6-5 and J usage is TRBJ1-6, with D possibly matching TRBD1 (6 bases). The TCR originated in a young woman with alopecia areata. Some clones in this sample may be carry-over from other donors' samples. The DNA for the CDR3 is TGTGCCAGCAGTATCTCCCGCAGGGGCTCCTATAATTCACCCCTCCACTTT. This encodes CASSISRRGSYNSPLHF.